This T cell receptor beta chain is from a study of shared clonotypes between healthy human individuals. Some clones are missing from TCRdb's copy, which holds only in-frame ones; the method was immunoSEQ multiplex PCR. The table includes around 720,000 clones, about three quarters detected once. The CDR3 extends over 13 amino acids. Trimming left V 0 bases short and J 11 bases short, with 13 bases between. Germline values: CDR1 SGHAT, CDR2 FQNNGV. The chain joins TRBV11-2 to TRBJ1-1, with D possibly matching TRBD1 (5 bases). Sample: memory CD4+ T cells sorted from blood. Subset given: CD45RA-negative fraction. This clonotype was obtained from a woman aged 25 to 45 in good health. The CDR3 is CASSLDGWGMAFF. CDR3 sequence (DNA): TGTGCCAGCAGCTTAGATGGGTGGGGCATGGCTTTCTTT.